These 9 T cell receptor beta chains share one sample of origin, sequenced in a study of blood T cell repertoires in COVID-19. The method was immunoSEQ multiplex PCR; TCRdb's version includes in-frame clones alone and lacks a portion of them. This sample yields around 700,000 clones, of which over 80% are seen a single time; 0.2% to 0.3% belongs to the top ten. The sequenced sample consisted of peripheral blood. Receptors originate from a woman aged 18-29 years with acute or convalescent COVID-19.

V usage is TRBV4-1 and J usage is TRBJ1-2; a weak D match, TRBD1 (5 bases). The CDR3 consists of 16 residues. Looked up from germline, CDR1 is MGHRA and CDR2 is YSYEKL. Deletions cut 0 bases from V and 7 bases from J, with 18 bases between. The CDR3 loop reads CASSQEGAGSIIGYTF. CDR3 bases: TGCGCCAGCAGCCAAGAAGGGGCAGGGTCAATCATTGGCTACACCTTC.

The CDR3 protein is CSVDRGEGYTF. Here the CDR3 DNA reads TGCAGCGTTGACAGGGGTGAAGGCTACACCTTC. The J gene is TRBJ1-2, the V gene TRBV29-1, with D perhaps matching TRBD1 (6 bases). The germline V gene has CDR1 SQVTM and CDR2 ANQGSEA. Trimming left V 3 bases short and J 8 bases short, with 10 bases between. This CDR3 is built from 11 residues.

J is TRBJ2-7 and V is TRBV6-4, with TRBD1 identical over 10 bases. With 2 bases clipped from V and 3 bases from J, the junction kept 4 bases outside the gene matches. Germline assignment: CDR1 MRHNA and CDR2 SNTAGT. The CDR3 is 15 amino acids. CDR3: CASSDLRTGGYEQYF. As DNA, the CDR3 is TGTGCCAGCAGTGACCTCCGGACAGGGGGCTACGAGCAGTACTTC.

The V call is TRBV5-4, the J call TRBJ1-1; tentative D call: TRBD1 (5 bases). Germline CDR1 reads SGHNT; CDR2 reads YYREEE (reference sequence). V was trimmed by 4 bases and J by 10 bases, leaving 17 bases between them. The CDR3 loop spans 13 amino acids. The CDR3 coding sequence is TGTGCCAGCAGCCCGGATCCGGACACTTTAGCTTTCTTT. Encoded protein: CASSPDPDTLAFF. Supplemented by reference TRBV5-4 and TRBJ1-1, the full variable domain reads ETGVTQSPTHLIKTRGQQVTLRCSSQSGHNTVSWYQQALGQGPQFIFQYYREEENGRGNFPPRFSGLQFPNYSSELNVNALELDDSALYLCASSPDPDTLAFFGQGTRLTVV.

The genes are TRBV4-1 and TRBJ1-4; possibly TRBD1 for D (5 bases). This CDR3 is 15 amino acids long. Germline V gives CDR1 MGHRA, CDR2 YSYEKL. V was clipped by 3 bases and J by 3 bases, with 11 bases between them. Written as DNA, the CDR3 is TGCGCCAGCAGCCAGCTTGGGGCGGCTAATGAAAAACTGTTTTTT. It is translated as CASSQLGAANEKLFF.

The V call is TRBV6-5, the J call TRBJ2-7; D might be TRBD2 (5 bases). Germline V gives CDR1 MNHEY, CDR2 SVGAGI. Trimming pared 6 bases from V and 4 bases from J, leaving 13 bases between. This CDR3 is 13 amino acids long. The CDR3 reads CASRGDLGYEQYF. The CDR3 nucleotides read TGTGCCAGCAGGGGAGATCTGGGGTACGAGCAGTACTTC.

The chain employs TRBV9 and TRBJ2-3, with D possibly matching TRBD2 (6 bases). Trimming removed 3 bases at V and 0 bases at J, with 8 bases between. CDR1 SGDLS and CDR2 YYNGEE come from the germline V gene. This CDR3 is 14 amino acids long. The CDR3 region has the DNA TGTGCCAGCAGCGCAGGACTAAGCACAGATACGCAGTATTTT. Translating gives CASSAGLSTDTQYF.

This chain links TRBV7-2 with TRBJ2-2; tentative D call: TRBD1 (6 bases). Germline V CDR1 and CDR2: SGHTA, FQGNSA. V lost 0 bases to trimming and J lost 7 bases, with 15 bases between them. The CDR3 totals 16 residues. The CDR3 sequence is CASSLAGQHGGGELFF. In DNA, the CDR3 is TGTGCCAGCAGCTTAGCGGGACAACACGGCGGCGGGGAGCTGTTTTTT.

The chain uses TRBV19 and TRBJ2-3, with 9 nucleotides matching TRBD2. Per the germline V gene, CDR1 is LNHDA and CDR2 is SQIVND (reference sequence). The CDR3 spans 16 residues. V lost 9 bases and J lost 6; bases outside the gene matches: 16. CDR3 amino acids: CASHRRGAGGRDTQYF. DNA for the CDR3: TGTGCCAGCCACCGAAGGGGAGCGGGGGGCAGGGATACGCAGTATTTT.